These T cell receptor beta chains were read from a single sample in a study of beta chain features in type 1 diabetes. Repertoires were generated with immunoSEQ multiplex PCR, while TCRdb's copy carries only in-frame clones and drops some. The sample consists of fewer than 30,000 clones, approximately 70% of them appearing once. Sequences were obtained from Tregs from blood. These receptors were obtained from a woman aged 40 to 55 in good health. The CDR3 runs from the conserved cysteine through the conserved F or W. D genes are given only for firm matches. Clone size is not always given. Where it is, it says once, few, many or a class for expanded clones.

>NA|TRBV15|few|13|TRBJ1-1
CATTLDLNTEAFF
TGTGCCACCACCTTGGACTTGAACACTGAAGCTTTCTTT
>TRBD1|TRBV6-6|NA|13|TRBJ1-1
CASSLTGRTEAFF
TGTGCCAGCAGTTTGACAGGGCGGACTGAAGCTTTCTTT
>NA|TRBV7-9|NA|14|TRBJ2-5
CASSWGLQQETQYF
TGTGCCAGCAGCTGGGGACTGCAGCAAGAGACCCAGTACTTC
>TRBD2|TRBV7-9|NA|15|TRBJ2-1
CASSLRSGGDNEQFF
TGTGCCAGCAGCTTAAGGAGCGGGGGGGACAATGAGCAGTTCTTC
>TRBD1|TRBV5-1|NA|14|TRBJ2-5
CASSLLGQLETQYF
TGCGCCAGCAGCTTGTTGGGACAGCTGGAGACCCAGTACTTC
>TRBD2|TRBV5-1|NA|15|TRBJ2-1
CASSLLAGGYNEQFF
TGCGCCAGCAGCTTGCTAGCGGGGGGGTACAATGAGCAGTTCTTC
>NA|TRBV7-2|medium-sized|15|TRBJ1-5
CASSPTGSSNQPQHF
TGTGCCAGCAGCCCAACAGGGTCGAGCAATCAGCCCCAGCATTTT
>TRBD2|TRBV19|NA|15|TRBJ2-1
CASSSGGDRTNEQFF
TGTGCCAGTAGTAGCGGGGGGGACCGGACTAATGAGCAGTTCTTC
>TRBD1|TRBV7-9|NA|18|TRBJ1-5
CASSPGTGREVGNQPQHF
TGTGCCAGCAGCCCCGGGACAGGGAGGGAAGTCGGCAATCAGCCCCAGCATTTT
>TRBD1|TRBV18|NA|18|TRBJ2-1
CASSSLRRGTGADNEQFF
TGTGCCAGCTCATCTCTCAGGAGGGGGACAGGGGCCGACAATGAGCAGTTCTTC
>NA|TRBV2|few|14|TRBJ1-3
CASKRQLTGNTIYF
TGTGCCAGCAAAAGACAACTCACTGGAAACACCATATATTTT
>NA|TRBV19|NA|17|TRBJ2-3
CASSIATTRSVMDTQYF
TGTGCCAGTAGTATAGCCACTACTAGATCCGTCATGGATACGCAGTATTTT
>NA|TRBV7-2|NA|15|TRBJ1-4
CASSLDPRASEKLFF
TGTGCCAGCAGCTTAGACCCAAGAGCCTCCGAAAAACTGTTTTTT
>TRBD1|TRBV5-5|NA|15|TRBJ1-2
CASSVGTGGNYGYTF
TGTGCCAGCAGCGTAGGGACAGGTGGTAACTATGGCTACACCTTC
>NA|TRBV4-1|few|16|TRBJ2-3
CASSQDWTAAGDTQYF
TGCGCCAGCAGCCAAGACTGGACTGCGGCAGGAGATACGCAGTATTTT
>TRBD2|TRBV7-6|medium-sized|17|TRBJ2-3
CASSLGGGGAAQDTQYF
TGTGCCAGCAGCTTAGGAGGCGGGGGGGCCGCACAAGATACGCAGTATTTT
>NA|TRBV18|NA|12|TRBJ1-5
CASSPITGPQHF
TGTGCCAGCTCACCAATTACAGGTCCCCAGCATTTT
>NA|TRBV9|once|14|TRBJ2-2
CASTSARAGGELFF
TGTGCCAGCACCAGCGCCAGGGCCGGCGGGGAGCTGTTTTTT
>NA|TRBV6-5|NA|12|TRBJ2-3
CASTTTTDTQYF
TGTGCCAGCACTACGACTACAGATACGCAGTATTTT
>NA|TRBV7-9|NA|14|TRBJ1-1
CASSLAQGNTEAFF
TGTGCCAGCAGCTTGGCACAGGGGAACACTGAAGCTTTCTTT
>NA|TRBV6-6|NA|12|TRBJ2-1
CASSLPGNEQFF
TGTGCCAGCAGCCTGCCAGGGAATGAGCAGTTCTTC
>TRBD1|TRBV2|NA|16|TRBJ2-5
CASRGIAGTAQETQYF
TGTGCCAGCAGGGGAATTGCCGGGACAGCACAAGAGACCCAGTACTTC
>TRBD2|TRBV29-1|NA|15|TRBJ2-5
CSVRPRSGGSETQYF
TGCAGCGTTCGGCCACGTAGCGGGGGTTCAGAGACCCAGTACTTC
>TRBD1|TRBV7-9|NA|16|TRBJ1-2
CASRPGTGRANYGYTF
TGTGCCAGCAGGCCAGGGACAGGTAGAGCTAACTATGGCTACACCTTC
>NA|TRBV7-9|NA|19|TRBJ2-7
CASSSPGWYSSLGSYEQYF
TGTGCCAGCAGCTCCCCCGGGTGGTACTCTAGTCTTGGGTCCTACGAGCAGTACTTC
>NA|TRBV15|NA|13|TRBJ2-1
CATSSGSYNEQFF
TGTGCCACCAGCAGCGGGTCCTACAATGAGCAGTTCTTC
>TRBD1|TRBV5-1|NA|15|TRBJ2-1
CASSLGQGAYNEQFF
TGCGCCAGCAGCTTGGGGCAGGGGGCGTATAATGAGCAGTTCTTC